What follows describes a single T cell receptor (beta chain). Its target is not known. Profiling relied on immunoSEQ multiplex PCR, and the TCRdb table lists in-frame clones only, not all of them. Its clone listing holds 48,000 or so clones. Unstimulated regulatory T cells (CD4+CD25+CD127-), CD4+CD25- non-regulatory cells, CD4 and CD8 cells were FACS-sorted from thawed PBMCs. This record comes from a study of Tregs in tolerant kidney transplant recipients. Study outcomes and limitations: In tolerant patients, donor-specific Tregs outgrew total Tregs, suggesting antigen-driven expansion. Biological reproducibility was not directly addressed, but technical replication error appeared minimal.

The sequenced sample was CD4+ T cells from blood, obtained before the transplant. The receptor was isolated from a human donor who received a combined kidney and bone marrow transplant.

CDR3 DNA, as far as it was read: TGTGCCAGCAGCTTAGCAAGGGGGCCTAACTATGGC. This translates into CASSLARGPNYG. The entire CDR3 protein reads CASSLARGPNYGYTF. The chain links TRBV7-2 to TRBJ1-2; 7 nucleotides line up with TRBD1. The read ends 3 residues shy of where the CDR3 ends; the end is completed using the germline J gene. Germline CDR1 and CDR2: SGHTA and FQGNSA. With V trimmed by 0 bases and J by 0 bases, 1 base remained unmatched. The CDR3 has 15 amino acids.